This T cell receptor beta chain originates from a study of early T cells in non-severe SARS-CoV-2 infection. This clonotype was recorded at least ten times. TCRdb used MiXCR to reprocess the 5' RACE reads, holding one entry per CDR3 protein. Found here are about 94,000 distinct CDR3 sequences, around 13% of them singletons; the top ten hold about 2%. Sequenced material: whole blood. This clonotype was obtained from an adult who was a healthcare worker with PCR-confirmed SARS-CoV-2 infection or an uninfected control (not recorded which).

DNA for the CDR3: TGTGCCAGCAGTGTTTATGGGACAGGGGTACACGAGCAGTACTTC. It codes for CASSVYGTGVHEQYF. The chain uses TRBV2 and TRBJ2-7, with 10 bases lining up with TRBD1. Germline loops: CDR1 SNHLY, CDR2 FYNNEI. The CDR3 is 15 residues long. The J segment lost 5 bases and the V segment lost 4 bases, leaving 8 bases of the junction unmatched.